This TCR beta chain comes out of a study of blood T cell repertoires in COVID-19. Study details: In each case, the material was cDNA or gDNA derived from T cells, B-cell-depleted T cells, or PBMCs.

As originally analysed: Reference gene primer amplification gave nucleated cell count estimates. Libraries were prepared by immunoSEQ multiplex PCR; TCRdb keeps only in-frame clonotypes and omits some of them. V and J calls and clone size are given by that table; D and trimming were obtained from the DNA. Of 190,000 or so clones in the sample, 80% to 90% were seen once. This CDR3 has 13 amino acids. Trimming stripped 3 bases from V and 1 base from J, with 6 bases between. Germline loops: CDR1 LGHNA, CDR2 YSLEER. The chain has TRBV4-3 and TRBJ1-1; D is possibly TRBD1 (5 bases). The receptor comes from a young woman who had recovered from COVID-19. The sample taken for sequencing was peripheral blood. CDR3 nucleotides: TGCGCCAGCAGCCATGACAGGAACACTGAAGCTTTCTTT. The encoded protein is CASSHDRNTEAFF.